These T cell receptor beta chains were read from a single sample in a study of beta chain features in type 1 diabetes. Profiling relied on immunoSEQ multiplex PCR, and the TCRdb table lists in-frame clones only, not all of them. In the table there are approximately 330,000 clones, roughly 9.6% of which are singletons. The sample was naive CD4+ T cells from blood. The receptors shown here come from a young woman in good health. Both conserved end residues are part of each CDR3. The D gene is left open where the match is weak. The size field is filled for only some rows; it gives once, few, many or a size class.

V: TRBV6-6
J: TRBJ1-4
length: 15
size: few
D: .
DNA: TGTGCCAGCAGTGGACAGCCCACAACTAATGAAAAACTGTTTTTT
CDR3: CASSGQPTTNEKLFF

V: TRBV4-2
J: TRBJ2-2
length: 16
size: few
D: TRBD2
DNA: TGTGCCAGCAGCCAAGCCCCTAGCGGGAACACCGGGGAGCTGTTTTTT
CDR3: CASSQAPSGNTGELFF

V: TRBV18
J: TRBJ1-1
length: 15
size: .
D: TRBD1
DNA: TGTGCCAGCTCACCGGTACAGGGGGATGATACCGAAGCTTTCTTT
CDR3: CASSPVQGDDTEAFF

V: TRBV30
J: TRBJ1-3
length: 15
size: few
D: .
DNA: TGTGCCTGGAGTGCGACTCTTAAGGCTGGAAACACCATATATTTT
CDR3: CAWSATLKAGNTIYF

V: TRBV4-2
J: TRBJ2-7
length: 14
size: few
D: .
DNA: TGTGCCAGCAGCCAAGGGCGGGGTTCCTACGAGCAGTACTTC
CDR3: CASSQGRGSYEQYF

V: TRBV4-3
J: TRBJ2-7
length: 15
size: few
D: TRBD2
DNA: TGCGCCAGCAGCCAGGGAGCGGGAGGCCCCTACGAGCAGTACTTC
CDR3: CASSQGAGGPYEQYF

V: TRBV6-6
J: TRBJ2-7
length: 15
size: few
D: .
DNA: TGTGCCAGCAGGCCCCGGGACACAAAATCCTACGAGCAGTACTTC
CDR3: CASRPRDTKSYEQYF

V: TRBV6-5
J: TRBJ2-1
length: 15
size: few
D: TRBD2
DNA: TGTGCCAGCAGTGGCCTGGCTAGCGGGACAAATGAGCAGTTCTTC
CDR3: CASSGLASGTNEQFF

V: TRBV18
J: TRBJ2-7
length: 16
size: few
D: TRBD2
DNA: TGTGCCAGCTCATCAGGTCGACTAGCGGGACCGGGGGAGCAGTACTTC
CDR3: CASSSGRLAGPGEQYF

V: TRBV7-9
J: TRBJ2-1
length: 15
size: .
D: .
DNA: TGTGCCAGCAGCTTAGCTGGGAGTTACTACAATGAGCAGTTCTTC
CDR3: CASSLAGSYYNEQFF

V: TRBV9
J: TRBJ2-7
length: 15
size: .
D: TRBD2
DNA: TGTGCCAGCAGCGTAGGGACTAGCGGGAGGGCCGGGCAGTACTTC
CDR3: CASSVGTSGRAGQYF

V: TRBV5-4
J: TRBJ2-5
length: 16
size: .
D: TRBD2
DNA: TGTGCCAGCAGCTTGGGGATAGCGGGGAACCAAGAGACCCAGTACTTC
CDR3: CASSLGIAGNQETQYF

V: TRBV18
J: TRBJ2-7
length: 14
size: .
D: TRBD1
DNA: TGTGCCAGCTCACCAGGGACAGGAGCCGACGAGCAGTACTTC
CDR3: CASSPGTGADEQYF

V: TRBV9
J: TRBJ2-7
length: 17
size: few
D: TRBD1
DNA: TGTGCCAGCAGCGTAGGAGGAAGGGGACAGGGGTCGTACGAGCAGTACTTC
CDR3: CASSVGGRGQGSYEQYF

V: TRBV6-6
J: TRBJ2-1
length: 14
size: .
D: TRBD2
DNA: TGTGCCACCCTGTGGGGGGAGGGCCGGGATGAGCAGTTCTTC
CDR3: CATLWGEGRDEQFF

V: TRBV18
J: TRBJ1-5
length: 14
size: .
D: TRBD1
DNA: TGTGCCAGCTCGCTGGGACAGGGCAATCAGCCCCAGCATTTT
CDR3: CASSLGQGNQPQHF

V: TRBV6-4
J: TRBJ2-6
length: 14
size: few
D: .
DNA: TGTGCCAGCCCACGAGAGAGTGGGGCCAACGTCCTGACTTTC
CDR3: CASPRESGANVLTF

V: TRBV9
J: TRBJ1-2
length: 15
size: few
D: .
DNA: TGTGCCAGCAGCTTTGTGGACAGTCCTAACTATGGCTACACCTTC
CDR3: CASSFVDSPNYGYTF

V: TRBV18
J: TRBJ1-5
length: 15
size: few
D: TRBD1
DNA: TGTGCCAGCTCACCCCAGGGACAGGGACGGCAGCCCCAGCATTTT
CDR3: CASSPQGQGRQPQHF

V: TRBV19
J: TRBJ2-1
length: 14
size: .
D: TRBD2
DNA: TGTGCCAGTAGTGCGGGACTAGCGGGAATTGAGCAGTTCTTC
CDR3: CASSAGLAGIEQFF

V: TRBV5-4
J: TRBJ2-1
length: 15
size: .
D: TRBD2
DNA: TGTGCCAGCAGCGTGAGACTAGCGGGAGGCAATGAGCAGTTCTTC
CDR3: CASSVRLAGGNEQFF

V: TRBV5-1
J: TRBJ2-7
length: 14
size: .
D: TRBD2
DNA: TGCGCCAGCAGCCCTAGCGGGAGTGAATACGAGCAGTACTTC
CDR3: CASSPSGSEYEQYF

V: TRBV30
J: TRBJ2-7
length: 13
size: few
D: TRBD2
DNA: TGTGCCTGGTCCAGCGGGAGAGGCTACGAGCAGTACTTC
CDR3: CAWSSGRGYEQYF

V: TRBV7-2
J: TRBJ2-3
length: 13
size: few
D: .
DNA: TGTGCCAGCAGCTGGGACAACACAGATACGCAGTATTTT
CDR3: CASSWDNTDTQYF

V: TRBV4-2
J: TRBJ2-7
length: 13
size: .
D: TRBD2
DNA: TGTGCCAGCAGCCCCGGGGGGTCTAAGGAGCAGTACTTC
CDR3: CASSPGGSKEQYF

V: TRBV19
J: TRBJ2-1
length: 15
size: .
D: .
DNA: TGTGCCAGTCGCTTAGCTGGCGGGAACCCCAATGAGCAGTTCTTC
CDR3: CASRLAGGNPNEQFF

V: TRBV5-1
J: TRBJ2-7
length: 13
size: few
D: .
DNA: TGCGCCAGCAGCTCCCAGGGTGCCGACGAGCAGTACTTC
CDR3: CASSSQGADEQYF

V: TRBV18
J: TRBJ1-4
length: 16
size: few
D: TRBD1
DNA: TGTGCCAGCTCACCAAATGGACAGGCGTTTGCTGAAAAACTGTTTTTT
CDR3: CASSPNGQAFAEKLFF

V: TRBV28
J: TRBJ2-1
length: 16
size: few
D: TRBD1
DNA: TGTGCCAGCAGTTTATACGAGACAGGGGGACGTGGTGAGCAGTTCTTC
CDR3: CASSLYETGGRGEQFF

V: TRBV4-3
J: TRBJ1-2
length: 15
size: .
D: TRBD1
DNA: TGCGCCAGCAGCCAAGGTCGGGACAGGATCGTGGGCTACACCTTC
CDR3: CASSQGRDRIVGYTF

V: TRBV30
J: TRBJ2-7
length: 12
size: .
D: .
DNA: TGTGCCTGGAGTGGAGGGGGCTACGAGCAGTACTTC
CDR3: CAWSGGGYEQYF

V: TRBV6-1
J: TRBJ1-1
length: 13
size: few
D: .
DNA: TGTGCCAGCAGCCCCCTTGGGGGGTCTGAAGCTTTCTTT
CDR3: CASSPLGGSEAFF

V: TRBV30
J: TRBJ2-7
length: 12
size: few
D: .
DNA: TGTGCCTGGAGGGACAACTCCTACGAGCAGTACTTC
CDR3: CAWRDNSYEQYF

V: TRBV5-8
J: TRBJ2-5
length: 16
size: .
D: TRBD1
DNA: TGTGCCAGCAGCCCTTATGCCGGGACAGGGAAAGAGACCCAGTACTTC
CDR3: CASSPYAGTGKETQYF

V: TRBV18
J: TRBJ2-2
length: 16
size: .
D: TRBD2
DNA: TGTGCCAGCTCAACGCGGGAGGCCGGGTACACCGGGGAGCTGTTTTTT
CDR3: CASSTREAGYTGELFF

V: TRBV4-3
J: TRBJ2-3
length: 16
size: once
D: .
DNA: TGCGCCAGCAGCCAAACAGGACAGTCGGGGACAGATACGCAGTATTTT
CDR3: CASSQTGQSGTDTQYF

V: TRBV30
J: TRBJ2-1
length: 13
size: .
D: TRBD2
DNA: TGTGCCTGGACCCCACTAGCGGCGAATGAGCAGTTCTTC
CDR3: CAWTPLAANEQFF

V: TRBV18
J: TRBJ2-5
length: 15
size: .
D: TRBD2
DNA: TGTGCCAGCTCACCCCCGGGACTACCACAAGAGACCCAGTACTTC
CDR3: CASSPPGLPQETQYF

V: TRBV23-1
J: TRBJ2-7
length: 13
size: .
D: TRBD1
DNA: TGCGCCAGCAGGGACAGGGACCCCTACGAGCAGTACTTC
CDR3: CASRDRDPYEQYF

V: TRBV15
J: TRBJ2-7
length: 13
size: .
D: .
DNA: TGTGCCACCAGCGTCAGCGGGACAGGCGAGCAGTACTTC
CDR3: CATSVSGTGEQYF

V: TRBV30
J: TRBJ1-5
length: 16
size: .
D: TRBD1
DNA: TGTGCCTGGAGTTCCGGGACAGGGGGATTCAATCAGCCCCAGCATTTT
CDR3: CAWSSGTGGFNQPQHF

V: TRBV4-3
J: TRBJ1-1
length: 12
size: .
D: .
DNA: TGCGCCAGCAGCCAACAAGGAGCAGAAGCTTTCTTT
CDR3: CASSQQGAEAFF

V: TRBV9
J: TRBJ2-7
length: 14
size: few
D: TRBD1
DNA: TGTGCCAGCAGCGTAGAAGGACAGGGAGGCGAGCAGTACTTC
CDR3: CASSVEGQGGEQYF

V: TRBV9
J: TRBJ2-2
length: 16
size: few
D: TRBD2
DNA: TGTGCCAGCAGCCCCCGGGGTAGCGGGACCACCGGGGAGCTGTTTTTT
CDR3: CASSPRGSGTTGELFF

V: TRBV30
J: TRBJ2-5
length: 11
size: few
D: .
DNA: TGTGCCTGGAGTGTTCTAGTGACCCAGTACTTC
CDR3: CAWSVLVTQYF

V: TRBV4-3
J: TRBJ1-1
length: 14
size: .
D: .
DNA: TGCGCCAGCAGCCATACGAACAGGGACACTGAAGCTTTCTTT
CDR3: CASSHTNRDTEAFF

V: TRBV7-2
J: TRBJ2-7
length: 15
size: .
D: .
DNA: TGTGCCAGCAGCTACGGAGAACCGGTGACCTACGAGCAGTACTTC
CDR3: CASSYGEPVTYEQYF

V: TRBV28
J: TRBJ2-5
length: 14
size: few
D: TRBD2
DNA: TGTGCCAGCGTCGGACTAGCGGGGACGGGGACCCAGTACTTC
CDR3: CASVGLAGTGTQYF

V: TRBV5-6
J: TRBJ2-7
length: 13
size: .
D: TRBD1
DNA: TGTGCCAGCAGCCCAACAGGGGCCTACGAGCAGTACTTC
CDR3: CASSPTGAYEQYF

V: TRBV19
J: TRBJ2-2
length: 15
size: .
D: .
DNA: TGTGCCAGTTCCCCCGGTAGCGGATGGGGCGGGGAGCTGTTTTTT
CDR3: CASSPGSGWGGELFF

V: TRBV27
J: TRBJ2-4
length: 20
size: few
D: TRBD2
DNA: TGTGCCAGCAGTTCCCAAGGACTAGCGGGAGCCTATTTAGCCAAAAACATTCAGTACTTC
CDR3: CASSSQGLAGAYLAKNIQYF

V: TRBV5-4
J: TRBJ2-2
length: 16
size: .
D: .
DNA: TGTGCCAGCAGCAGTGGAGGCAGGGGGAACACCGGGGAGCTGTTTTTT
CDR3: CASSSGGRGNTGELFF

V: TRBV7-2
J: TRBJ2-1
length: 15
size: .
D: TRBD1
DNA: TGTGCCAGCAGCCCGGACAGGGATCCCTACAATGAGCAGTTCTTC
CDR3: CASSPDRDPYNEQFF

V: TRBV15
J: TRBJ2-3
length: 17
size: few
D: TRBD2
DNA: TGTGCCACCAGCAGACGAAAGACTAGCGGGAGGACAGATACGCAGTATTTT
CDR3: CATSRRKTSGRTDTQYF

V: TRBV30
J: TRBJ2-5
length: 13
size: .
D: .
DNA: TGTGCCTGGAGTATACTCGGGGGAGAGACCCAGTACTTC
CDR3: CAWSILGGETQYF

V: TRBV23-1
J: TRBJ2-7
length: 15
size: .
D: .
DNA: TGCGCCAGCAGTCAATCGTCCCAGGGATGTTACGAGCAGTACTTC
CDR3: CASSQSSQGCYEQYF

V: TRBV29-1
J: TRBJ2-2
length: 14
size: few
D: .
DNA: TGCAGCGTTGTAAGCGACTCTACCGCCGGGGAGCTGTTTTTT
CDR3: CSVVSDSTAGELFF

V: TRBV27
J: TRBJ2-7
length: 14
size: few
D: .
DNA: TGTGCCAGCACCACCTGGGGCAGGGTGCGGGAGCAGTACTTC
CDR3: CASTTWGRVREQYF

V: TRBV11-2
J: TRBJ2-1
length: 16
size: .
D: TRBD2
DNA: TGTGCCAGCAGTCTAATCAGCGGGAGTGCCTACAATGAGCAGTTCTTC
CDR3: CASSLISGSAYNEQFF